These 8 T cell receptor beta chains came from one sample sequenced in a study of blood T cell repertoires in COVID-19 (dated by TCRdb to about 2020). The library was generated by the immunoSEQ multiplex PCR assay. The immuneACCESS repertoire file appears here via TCRdb, limited to in-frame rearrangements. These files lack a portion of the clones; in checked studies, under half of the deficit traces to unresolved V genes, and the cause of the others is not known. The sample table contains 250,000 or so clones; only one count was recorded for about 90% of them. The top ten clones comprise roughly 4.3% of the sample. Sequencing was done on a sample of PBMCs or T cells enriched from blood (not recorded which). These receptors were obtained from a woman aged 25-40 years with acute COVID-19.

V gene TRBV7-2 combines with J gene TRBJ1-5, with no clear D. Per germline, CDR1 SGHTA and CDR2 FQGNSA. This CDR3 contains 15 residues. The V gene lost 5 bases and the J gene lost 4 bases, with 15 bases spanning the gap. The CDR3 reads CASSKNEERNQPQHF. As DNA, the CDR3 is TGTGCCAGCAGCAAAAACGAGGAAAGGAATCAGCCCCAGCATTTT.

The chain recombines TRBV28 with TRBJ1-1; TRBD1 matches 8 bases. This CDR3 is built from 12 residues. The J segment lost 6 bases and the V segment lost 4 bases, leaving 1 base of the junction unmatched. Germline assignment: CDR1 MDHEN and CDR2 SYDVKM. This CDR3 reads CASSSQGAEAFF. The CDR3 coding sequence is TGTGCCAGCAGTTCACAGGGGGCTGAAGCTTTCTTT.

The J gene is TRBJ2-7, the V gene TRBV20-1; TRBD2 agrees at 9 bases. The CDR3 length is 15 residues. Germline V gives CDR1 DFQATT, CDR2 SNEGSKA (reference sequence). J was trimmed by 4 bases and V by 3 bases; bases with no gene match: 10. The CDR3 loop reads CSASDRTSVFYEQYF. The DNA of the CDR3 is TGCAGTGCTAGTGACCGGACTAGCGTGTTTTACGAGCAGTACTTC.

The chain joins TRBV3-1 (or the pseudogene TRBV3-2) to TRBJ2-3, with TRBD2 identical over 10 bases. CDR3 length: 16 amino acids. CDR1 and CDR2 (germline): LGHDT, YNNKEL (reference sequence). Trimming removed 3 bases from V and 2 bases from J; junction bases left unmatched: 5. As DNA, the CDR3 is TGTGCCAGCAGCCACCCGGGACTAGCGATCACAGATACGCAGTATTTT. Encoded protein: CASSHPGLAITDTQYF.

The V and J genes are TRBV9 and TRBJ2-1, with D perhaps matching TRBD2 (6 bases). This CDR3 comprises 21 residues. V was trimmed by 3 bases and J by 0 bases, leaving 28 bases between them. CDR1 is SGDLS and CDR2 is YYNGEE in the germline V gene. Here the CDR3 reads CASSAPASEGPQTGSYNEQFF. The CDR3 DNA reads TGTGCCAGCAGCGCCCCCGCTAGCGAGGGCCCCCAGACCGGCTCCTACAATGAGCAGTTCTTC.

The chain carries TRBV25-1 and TRBJ1-5; 9 nucleotides line up with TRBD1. From germline, CDR1 is MGHDK and CDR2 SYGVNS. CDR3 size: 14 residues. Losses at the gene ends were 4 bases for V and 4 bases for J; bases not matched to a gene: 2. CDR3 sequence: CASSGTGENQPQHF. Written as DNA, the CDR3 is TGTGCCAGCAGTGGGACAGGGGAGAATCAGCCCCAGCATTTT.

The V call is TRBV7-3, the J call TRBJ1-1; possible D gene TRBD1, 6 bases. The germline V gene encodes CDR1 SGHTA and CDR2 FQGTGA. CDR3 length: 15 amino acids. Trimming left V 0 bases short and J 7 bases short, with 15 bases between. For the CDR3, the DNA is TGTGCCAGCAGCTTAACGCACGGGACAAGTCATGAAGCTTTCTTT. Translation gives CASSLTHGTSHEAFF.

The chain has TRBV4-1 and TRBJ2-7, with TRBD1 matching 9 bases. There are 14 residues in the CDR3. V dropped 0 bases and J dropped 7; count of bases not matched to a gene: 4. Germline V gene sequence: CDR1 MGHRA, CDR2 YSYEKL. The CDR3 coding sequence is TGCGCCAGCAGCCAAGAGATACAGGGGGCTGAGCAGTACTTC. Its protein product is CASSQEIQGAEQYF.